The next 25 T cell receptor beta chains were all read from a single sample in a study of blood T cell repertoires in COVID-19. The data were produced by immunoSEQ multiplex PCR, yet TCRdb's version contains in-frame clones alone and is incomplete. The sample includes over 300,000 clones, more than 80% of them seen just once. Sequencing was done on a sample of peripheral blood. Receptor source: a man in his forties or fifties with acute or convalescent COVID-19.

The genes are TRBV5-4 and TRBJ2-7; TRBD1 aligns across 8 bases. Losses at the gene ends were 5 bases for V and 5 bases for J; bases not matched to a gene: 9. Germline V CDR1 and CDR2: SGHNT, YYREEE (reference sequence). This CDR3 has 14 residues. The CDR3 nucleotides read TGTGCCAGCAGTCTCGCCGACAGGGGCCACGAGCAGTACTTC. Encoded protein: CASSLADRGHEQYF.

The rearrangement uses TRBV18 and TRBJ2-1; D remains ambiguous. V lost 4 bases, J lost 5 bases, and 9 bases lay in between. Germline V gene sequence: CDR1 KGHSH, CDR2 LQKENI. CDR3 length: 13 residues. The CDR3 DNA follows: TGTGCCAGCTCACGGCTCAATGACAATGAGCAGTTCTTC. Protein: CASSRLNDNEQFF.

J is TRBJ2-1 and V is TRBV2; TRBD1 matches at 8 bases. CDR1 is SNHLY and CDR2 is FYNNEI in the germline V gene. This CDR3 has 14 amino acids. The V gene end was trimmed by 6 bases and the J gene end by 7 bases; junction bases not matched to a gene: 8. This CDR3 reads CASSDRGWENEQFF. The CDR3 nucleotides are TGTGCCAGCAGCGACAGGGGATGGGAGAATGAGCAGTTCTTC.

About this clone: One end of the junction is discordant with germline, which a read error may explain. The rearrangement uses TRBV7-7 and TRBJ1-2, with D unclear. Germline CDR1 is SSHAT and CDR2 is FNYEAQ (reference sequence). The CDR3 loop spans 13 amino acids. CDR3 nucleotide sequence: TGTGCTAGCAGCCCCCTTATGGGGAGGGACTACACCTTC. As protein: CASSPLMGRDYTF. Complete variable domain (other parts from reference TRBV7-7 and TRBJ1-2): GAGVSQSPRYKVTKRGQDVTLRCDPISSHATLYWYQQALGQGPEFLTYFNYEAQPDKSGLPSDRFSAERPEGSISTLTIQRTEQRDSAMYRCASSPLMGRDYTFGSGTRLTVV.

V and J are TRBV5-8 and TRBJ2-7; 11 bases line up with TRBD1. This CDR3 is 15 amino acids long. The J segment lost 3 bases and the V segment lost 3 bases, leaving 5 bases of the junction unmatched. Germline V lookup: CDR1 SGHTS, CDR2 YDEGEE. The CDR3 coding sequence is TGTGCCAGCAGCTGGGGGACAGGGGGTGACTACGAGCAGTACTTC. Its protein is CASSWGTGGDYEQYF.

The chain employs TRBV3-1 (or the pseudogene TRBV3-2) and TRBJ2-1, with D possibly being TRBD2 (5 bases). V was cut by 2 bases and J by 8 bases, with 13 bases left in between. The CDR3 is 14 residues long. In germline, CDR1 is LGHDT, CDR2 YNNKEL (reference sequence). The CDR3 spells CASSQPLDGDEQFF. The CDR3 DNA reads TGTGCCAGCAGCCAACCCCTGGACGGGGATGAGCAGTTCTTC.

The chain couples TRBV5-4 to TRBJ1-3; D may be TRBD1 (5 bases). The length of the CDR3 is 14 residues. In germline, CDR1 is SGHNT, CDR2 YYREEE (reference sequence). V gave up 6 bases and J gave up 0 bases, with 10 bases separating them. DNA for the CDR3: TGTGCCAGCAACGGCAGGGACTCTGGAAACACCATATATTTT. This translates into CASNGRDSGNTIYF.

This chain links TRBV4-1 with TRBJ1-1, with D perhaps TRBD1 (6 bases). The CDR3 contains 11 residues. Germline loops: CDR1 MGHRA, CDR2 YSYEKL. Trimming left V 4 bases short and J 12 bases short, with 12 bases between. The CDR3 loop is CASSRGGGPFF. The DNA of the CDR3 is TGCGCCAGCAGCCGGGGAGGGGGTCCTTTCTTT.

This clone has a handful of counts. The chain uses TRBV4-2 and TRBJ1-2, with TRBD1 matching 8 bases. In germline, CDR1 is LGHNA, CDR2 YNFKEQ. The CDR3 consists of 15 residues. V lost 1 base, J lost 8 bases, and 9 bases stayed unmatched. CDR3 region: CASSQVLTGAFGYTF. Here the CDR3 DNA reads TGTGCCAGCAGCCAAGTTTTGACAGGGGCCTTCGGCTACACCTTC.

The chain uses TRBV7-9 and TRBJ2-7, with D hard to call. The CDR3 is 13 residues long. CDR1 is SEHNR and CDR2 is FQNEAQ in the germline V gene (reference sequence). Deletions cut 5 bases from V and 6 bases from J, with 14 bases between. DNA of the CDR3: TGTGCCAGCAGCCCCCGTTTCCCCGGCGAGCAGTACTTC. Its protein is CASSPRFPGEQYF. Complete variable domain (other parts from reference TRBV7-9 and TRBJ2-7): DTGVSQNPRHKITKRGQNVTFRCDPISEHNRLYWYRQTLGQGPEFLTYFQNEAQLEKSRLLSDRFSAERPKGSFSTLEIQRTEQGDSAMYLCASSPRFPGEQYFGPGTRLTVT.

This chain links TRBV12-3 or TRBV12-4 with TRBJ1-2; no firm D call. Between the trimmed V and J ends, which lost 6 bases and 3 bases, there was a span of 11 bases. The CDR3 runs to 13 residues. CDR3 residues: CASSLPLDYGYTF. The CDR3 nucleotides read TGTGCCAGCAGCTTACCCCTCGACTATGGCTACACCTTC.

The CDR3 here is CASRLAGGGDNEQFF. The CDR3 DNA sequence: TGTGCCAGCAGATTAGCGGGGGGCGGAGACAATGAGCAGTTCTTC. This rearrangement joins TRBV6-6 to TRBJ2-1; 10 nucleotides align to TRBD2. V gave up 6 bases and J gave up 5 bases; unmatched junction bases: 7. CDR3 length: 15 amino acids. The V gene's germline CDR1 is MNHNY and CDR2 SVGAGI (reference sequence).

CDR3 residues: CASSGDRWGLNTEAFF. In nucleotides, the CDR3 is TGTGCCAGCAGCGGAGACAGGTGGGGTCTGAACACTGAAGCTTTCTTT. The chain joins TRBV28 to TRBJ1-1, with D maybe TRBD1 (6 bases). V lost 6 bases, J lost 0 bases, and 17 bases lay in between. The CDR3 covers 16 residues. Germline CDR1 MDHEN, CDR2 SYDVKM.

The genes are TRBV19 and TRBJ2-3, with 8 bases lining up with TRBD1. Germline trimming cut 5 bases from V and 5 bases from J; bases unmatched to any gene: 12. From germline, CDR1 is LNHDA and CDR2 SQIVND (reference sequence). The CDR3 contains 16 residues. CDR3 sequence reads: CASSATGGHGRDTQYF. The CDR3 DNA follows: TGTGCCAGTAGTGCCACAGGGGGGCATGGAAGAGATACGCAGTATTTT.

This clone showed up just a few times. Other DNA variants within this sample encode the same CDR3. The chain links TRBV6-4 to TRBJ2-1, with 13 bases lining up with TRBD2. Per germline, CDR1 MRHNA and CDR2 SNTAGT. Trimming cost V 2 bases and J 5 bases; bases outside gene matches: 0. The CDR3 has 15 residues. In DNA, the CDR3 is TGTGCCAGCAGTGACGGACTAGCGGGAGACAATGAGCAGTTCTTC. This sequence encodes CASSDGLAGDNEQFF.

The chain recombines TRBV9 with TRBJ2-7; 7 bases fit TRBD2. The length of the CDR3 is 14 residues. Trimming took 3 bases from V and 2 from J; bases not matched to a gene: 5. The germline V gene has CDR1 SGDLS and CDR2 YYNGEE. CDR3 residues: CASSALASAYEQYF. The CDR3 nucleotides are TGTGCCAGCAGCGCACTAGCGAGCGCCTACGAGCAGTACTTC.

The sample holds a few counts of this clone. The rearrangement uses TRBV6-5 and TRBJ1-5, with no clear D. CDR3 length: 13 residues. Germline V gene sequence: CDR1 MNHEY, CDR2 SVGAGI. Trimming took off 6 bases at V and 4 bases at J, with 10 bases between the two ends. The CDR3 spells CASSGSGNQPQHF. DNA of the CDR3: TGTGCCAGCAGCGGGAGCGGAAATCAGCCCCAGCATTTT.

The chain combines TRBV6-5 with TRBJ2-7; 10 bases match TRBD1. Per the germline V gene, CDR1 is MNHEY and CDR2 is SVGAGI. This CDR3 is 15 amino acids long. Germline trimming cut 6 bases from V and 3 bases from J; bases unmatched to any gene: 8. The CDR3 loop reads CASRDRGGMSYEQYF. CDR3 in DNA: TGTGCCAGCAGGGACAGGGGGGGGATGAGCTACGAGCAGTACTTC.

The gene calls are TRBV6-4 and TRBJ2-1, with D perhaps TRBD1 (6 bases). This CDR3 contains 14 residues. V lost 4 bases, J lost 3 bases, and 10 bases lay in between. Per germline, CDR1 MRHNA and CDR2 SNTAGT. CDR3 coding DNA: TGTGCCAGCAGTGCTCAGGACAGCTACAATGAGCAGTTCTTC. Protein product: CASSAQDSYNEQFF.

The chain carries TRBV19 and TRBJ1-3, with 8 positions matching TRBD1. Trimming at V came to 10 bases and at J to 4 bases, leaving 6 bases not matched to a gene. CDR3 size: 13 residues. Germline lookup yields CDR1 LNHDA and CDR2 SQIVND (reference sequence). The CDR3 loop is CATQGAFGNTIYF. In nucleotides, the CDR3 is TGTGCCACCCAGGGGGCGTTCGGAAACACCATATATTTT.

CDR3 region: CASSIRLAGGVSYEQYF. The CDR3 coding sequence is TGTGCCAGCAGTATCAGACTAGCGGGAGGGGTTTCCTACGAGCAGTACTTC. V is TRBV27 and J is TRBJ2-7, with 14 bases identical to TRBD2. Germline CDR1 is MNHEY and CDR2 is SMNVEV (reference sequence). Trimming at V came to 5 bases and at J to 1 base, leaving 7 bases not matched to a gene. The CDR3 length is 17 residues.

The V and J genes are TRBV5-1 and TRBJ1-6; D ambiguous. This CDR3 is 13 amino acids long. Germline V gene data show CDR1 as SGHRS and CDR2 as YFSETQ. V was trimmed by 0 bases and J by 8 bases, leaving 6 bases between them. CDR3 coding DNA: TGCGCCAGCAGCTTGGCCCCTGATTCACCCCTCCACTTT. Its translation: CASSLAPDSPLHF.

This chain's CDR3 is CASSLTQQGRGYTF. CDR3 sequence (DNA): TGTGCCAGCAGTTTAACCCAACAGGGACGTGGCTACACCTTC. This chain uses TRBV28 with TRBJ1-2, with D possibly TRBD1 on 6 matching bases. Germline CDR1 and CDR2: MDHEN and SYDVKM. Between the trimmed V and J ends, which lost 2 bases and 7 bases, there was a span of 14 bases. CDR3 length equals 14 residues.

This chain links TRBV7-3 with TRBJ2-2; 11 nucleotides line up with TRBD2. Losses at the gene ends were 1 base for V and 4 bases for J; bases not matched to a gene: 5. The CDR3 spans 17 residues. Germline assignment: CDR1 SGHTA and CDR2 FQGTGA. CDR3 loop: CASSLSRLAGGTGELFF. The CDR3 coding sequence is TGTGCCAGCAGCTTAAGTAGGCTAGCGGGGGGCACCGGGGAGCTGTTTTTT. The full variable domain, its missing parts supplied by reference TRBV7-3 and TRBJ2-2, is GAGVSQTPSNKVTEKGKYVELRCDPISGHTALYWYRQSLGQGPEFLIYFQGTGAADDSGLPNDRFFAVRPEGSVSTLKIQRTERGDSAVYLCASSLSRLAGGTGELFFGEGSRLTVL.

The rearrangement links TRBV5-1 to TRBJ1-1; 7 nucleotides line up with TRBD1. Trimming at V came to 6 bases and at J to 1 base, leaving 6 bases not matched to a gene. The V gene's germline CDR1 is SGHRS and CDR2 YFSETQ. The CDR3 spans 14 residues. This CDR3 reads CASTRDRRNTEAFF. In nucleotides, the CDR3 is TGCGCCAGCACCCGGGACAGAAGGAACACTGAAGCTTTCTTT.